These 12 T cell receptor beta chains were sequenced from one sample in a study of blood T cell repertoires in COVID-19. Produced via immunoSEQ multiplex PCR; TCRdb's table is partial and in-frame only. Of approximately 49,000 clones in the sample, about 63% were seen once. The sequenced sample consisted of peripheral blood. The receptors come from a woman between 70 and 85 years old with acute or convalescent COVID-19.

This clone was observed a single time. The genes are TRBV9 and TRBJ2-5; D remains unclear. Trimming removed 0 bases at V and 3 bases at J, with 9 bases between. CDR1 SGDLS and CDR2 YYNGEE come from the germline V gene. There are 14 residues in the CDR3. The chain's CDR3 is CASSVGAQEETQYF. CDR3 nucleotides: TGTGCCAGCAGCGTAGGGGCTCAAGAAGAGACCCAGTACTTC.

This sequence joins TRBV6-5 and TRBJ1-4; TRBD1 matches 10 bases. This CDR3 spans 13 amino acids. Looked up from germline, CDR1 is MNHEY and CDR2 is SVGAGI. Trimming at V came to 8 bases and at J to 4 bases, leaving 1 base not matched to a gene. CDR3 region: CASGTGDNEKLFF. Written as DNA, the CDR3 is TGTGCCAGCGGGACAGGGGATAATGAAAAACTGTTTTTT.

The rearrangement uses TRBV29-1 and TRBJ1-1, with a weak D call TRBD1 (6 bases). V shed 7 bases and J shed 2 bases, with 17 bases lying between them. The germline V gene has CDR1 SQVTM and CDR2 ANQGSEA. The CDR3 extends over 14 amino acids. CDR3: CSALGVGTNTEAFF. CDR3 nucleotides: TGCAGCGCCCTGGGGGTAGGGACAAACACTGAAGCTTTCTTT.

V and J are TRBV19 and TRBJ2-2; 9 nucleotides line up with TRBD1. Trimming removed 7 bases from V and 4 bases from J; junction bases left unmatched: 4. The CDR3 totals 14 residues. Germline V gene data show CDR1 as LNHDA and CDR2 as SQIVND (reference sequence). CDR3 DNA sequence: TGTGCCAGTACGACAGGGGGGTCCACCGGGGAGCTGTTTTTT. Amino acid sequence: CASTTGGSTGELFF.

This clone was seen only a few times. CDR3 residues: CASSTLDGGRSYEQYF. CDR3 coding DNA: TGCGCCAGCAGCACGCTAGATGGAGGCCGCTCCTACGAGCAGTACTTC. The gene calls are TRBV5-1 and TRBJ2-7, with a weak D call TRBD2 (5 bases). Germline CDR1 reads SGHRS; CDR2 reads YFSETQ. The CDR3 covers 16 residues. V dropped 4 bases and J dropped 0 bases, with 17 bases sitting between them.

V and J are TRBV7-2 and TRBJ2-2, with D possibly being TRBD1 (6 bases). V lost 1 base and J lost 4, with 10 bases in between. Germline CDR1 reads SGHTA; CDR2 reads FQGNSA. There are 15 residues in the CDR3. The CDR3 DNA follows: TGTGCCAGCAGCTTAGTCTGGGGGCGCACCGGGGAGCTGTTTTTT. Translating gives CASSLVWGRTGELFF.

The chain couples TRBV7-9 to TRBJ2-1, with D perhaps matching TRBD1 (6 bases). CDR1 and CDR2 from the germline V gene are SEHNR and FQNEAQ (reference sequence). Trimming pared 5 bases from V and 8 bases from J, leaving 10 bases between. The CDR3 is 12 residues long. CDR3 sequence reads: CASSLQGYEQFF. The CDR3 bases are TGTGCCAGCAGCCTACAGGGATATGAGCAGTTCTTC.

The CDR3 DNA is TGTGCCAGCAGTTTATTGGGGACAGGGGGGGAAAAACTGTTTTTT. This translates into CASSLLGTGGEKLFF. The rearrangement links TRBV28 to TRBJ1-4; TRBD1 agrees at 11 bases. This CDR3 is 15 amino acids long. J was trimmed by 8 bases and V by 1 base; bases with no gene match: 3. Germline CDR1 and CDR2: MDHEN and SYDVKM.

The rearrangement joins TRBV6-2 or TRBV6-3 to TRBJ2-4; no clear D gene. Trimming took 0 bases from V and 3 from J, leaving 12 bases between them. CDR1 and CDR2 from the germline V gene are MNHEY and SVGEGT. This CDR3 contains 16 residues. The CDR3 nucleotides are TGTGCCAGCAGTTACTCGAGAGCGTCGTACAAAAACATTCAGTACTTC. Its protein product is CASSYSRASYKNIQYF.

The chain couples TRBV19 to TRBJ2-7; D might be TRBD1 (5 bases). The CDR3 is 13 amino acids. Germline CDR1 and CDR2: LNHDA and SQIVND (reference sequence). Trimming cost V 3 bases and J 2 bases, with 8 bases left between them. Here the CDR3 reads CASSMVGAYEQYF. In DNA, the CDR3 is TGTGCCAGTAGTATGGTAGGGGCCTACGAGCAGTACTTC.

J is TRBJ1-1 and V is TRBV7-8, with 11 bases identical to TRBD1. Trimming at V came to 5 bases and at J to 3 bases, leaving 8 bases not matched to a gene. Looked up from germline, CDR1 is SGHVS and CDR2 is FQNEAQ. The CDR3 runs to 16 residues. The chain's CDR3 is CASSTRDRGSHTEAFF. The CDR3 DNA sequence: TGTGCCAGCAGCACCCGGGACAGGGGGTCCCACACTGAAGCTTTCTTT.

The V and J genes are TRBV3-1 (or the pseudogene TRBV3-2) and TRBJ2-5; the D is unclear. With 0 bases removed from V and 5 bases from J, the gap between germline ends came to 10 bases. This CDR3 spans 14 amino acids. Per germline, CDR1 LGHDT and CDR2 YNNKEL (reference sequence). CDR3 residues: CASSQDSGFETQYF. The CDR3 nucleotides are TGTGCCAGCAGCCAAGATTCGGGTTTTGAGACCCAGTACTTC.